This T cell receptor (beta chain) appears in the sequencing data of a study of CD8 T cell repertoires and HIV-1 epitope variants. In the study overall: Epitopes were three Gag families plus Nef HW9 and YT9.

V lost 5 bases and J 4 bases, leaving 18 bases between the germline ends. This CDR3 spans 15 amino acids. Germline lookup yields CDR1 SEHNR and CDR2 FQNEAQ (reference sequence). Measured with immunoSEQ multiplex PCR; TCRdb has only the in-frame clones, and not every one. In the table there are some 4,900 clones, more than 65% of which are singletons. A word on this clone: Its antigen is currently unknown.

Study conclusions and caveats: Only beta chains were identified, marking proliferation to antigen, not function.

The V and J genes are TRBV7-9 and TRBJ2-7, with D perhaps given as TRBD1 or TRBD2 (5 bases each). The clonotype was recovered from a male donor with HIV. The sample was cultured CD8+ T cells derived from PBMCs. CDR3 region: CASSGETDPWYEQYF. CDR3 coding DNA: TGTGCCAGCAGCGGGGAGACAGACCCTTGGTACGAGCAGTACTTC.